This is a list of T cell receptor beta chains from one sample in a study of blood T cell repertoires in COVID-19. Sequencing used immunoSEQ multiplex PCR; TCRdb keeps in-frame clones, though not all of them. The sample shows roughly 380,000 clones, around 89% of them seen only once. Sequencing was done on a sample of peripheral blood. The origin of the receptors is a woman aged 40-49 years with COVID-19, enrolled during active disease. Each CDR3 is given with its conserved first and last residue. Each record gives: clone size, J gene, D gene, V gene, CDR3 protein, CDR3 DNA. The D gene is left open where the match is weak. Clone size is given for some rows only: seen once, a few or many times, or a class if the clone is expanded.

-,TRBJ2-1,TRBD1,TRBV25-1,CASSEVGTANYNEQFF,TGTGCCAGCAGTGAGGTCGGGACAGCCAACTACAATGAGCAGTTCTTC
-,TRBJ2-7,TRBD2,TRBV28,CASGLLAGVSGYEQYF,TGTGCCAGCGGACTACTAGCGGGAGTTAGCGGCTACGAGCAGTACTTC
-,TRBJ2-1,TRBD2,TRBV6-2/TRBV6-3,CASSYRGGRGDNEQFF,TGTGCCAGCAGTTACCGCGGGGGACGGGGGGACAATGAGCAGTTCTTC
-,TRBJ1-1,-,TRBV5-1,CASSGSGDSTEAFF,TGCGCCAGCAGCGGTTCGGGAGACAGCACTGAAGCTTTCTTT
-,TRBJ2-3,-,TRBV5-5,CASSLAYDTQYF,TGTGCCAGCAGCTTGGCCTACGATACGCAGTATTTT
-,TRBJ1-2,-,TRBV7-8,CASSLGHRNYGYTF,TGTGCCAGCAGCCTAGGTCACAGAAACTATGGCTACACCTTC
-,TRBJ2-3,-,TRBV12-2,CASRHHRGHEVADTQYF,TGTGCAAGTCGCCATCACCGGGGTCACGAGGTGGCAGATACGCAGTATTTT
-,TRBJ2-7,TRBD2,TRBV27,CASSLSNSGGGSRGQYF,TGTGCCAGCAGTTTATCTAACAGCGGGGGAGGTAGCCGCGGGCAGTACTTC
-,TRBJ2-3,-,TRBV29-1,CSVENGAGGNTQYF,TGCAGCGTTGAAAACGGGGCAGGGGGGAATACGCAGTATTTT
-,TRBJ2-4,-,TRBV6-1,CASSEGARGNIQYF,TGTGCCAGCAGTGAGGGGGCTCGTGGAAACATTCAGTACTTC
-,TRBJ1-1,-,TRBV24-1,CATRGSNNKNTEAFF,TGTGCCACGAGAGGAAGCAATAATAAGAACACTGAAGCTTTCTTT
-,TRBJ2-7,TRBD1,TRBV10-3,CAISRTGGQYEQYF,TGTGCCATCAGCAGGACAGGGGGCCAATACGAGCAGTACTTC
-,TRBJ2-4,TRBD2,TRBV7-9,CASSQVPGLAGGAKNIQYF,TGTGCCAGCAGCCAGGTACCGGGACTAGCGGGAGGAGCCAAAAACATTCAGTACTTC
-,TRBJ2-5,TRBD1,TRBV7-3,CASSLRTGTGETQYF,TGTGCCAGCAGCTTAAGGACCGGGACAGGGGAGACCCAGTACTTC
once,TRBJ2-7,TRBD1,TRBV7-2,CASSFRDSSYEQYF,TGTGCCAGCAGCTTTAGGGACAGCTCCTACGAGCAGTACTTC
-,TRBJ1-2,-,TRBV5-1,CASGPGAANYGYTF,TGCGCCAGCGGCCCAGGGGCAGCTAACTATGGCTACACCTTC
-,TRBJ1-2,TRBD1,TRBV19,CASARQGGGYTF,TGTGCCAGTGCTCGACAGGGGGGAGGCTACACCTTC
-,TRBJ2-1,-,TRBV19,CASSGESSYNEQFF,TGTGCCAGTAGCGGGGAGAGCTCCTACAATGAGCAGTTCTTC
-,TRBJ2-2,TRBD1,TRBV10-3,CAISEWTGSGPGELFF,TGTGCCATCAGTGAGTGGACAGGGAGTGGTCCCGGGGAGCTGTTTTTT
-,TRBJ1-5,-,TRBV7-2,CASSPPGGSNQPQHF,TGTGCCAGCAGCCCCCCGGGTGGTAGCAATCAGCCCCAGCATTTT
-,TRBJ2-5,-,TRBV15,CATSRVGGARETQYF,TGTGCCACCAGCAGAGTCGGCGGGGCGCGGGAGACCCAGTACTTC
-,TRBJ2-7,TRBD2,TRBV28,CASSSQGTSDYEQYF,TGTGCCAGCAGTTCCCAGGGGACTAGCGACTACGAGCAGTACTTC
-,TRBJ2-1,-,TRBV6-5,CASRPRGNSYNEQFF,TGTGCCAGCAGGCCAAGGGGGAACTCCTACAATGAGCAGTTCTTC
-,TRBJ1-1,-,TRBV12-3/TRBV12-4,CASTPLSEAFF,TGTGCCAGCACCCCCTTGTCTGAAGCTTTCTTT
-,TRBJ1-5,-,TRBV3-1/TRBV3-2,CASSPLGGPQHF,TGTGCCAGCAGCCCCCTAGGCGGGCCCCAGCATTTT
-,TRBJ2-5,-,TRBV2,CASSENIQETQYF,TGTGCCAGCAGTGAAAACATCCAAGAGACCCAGTACTTC
-,TRBJ2-1,TRBD2,TRBV19,CASSRLAEGINEQFF,TGTGCCAGTAGTCGGCTAGCGGAGGGGATCAATGAGCAGTTCTTC
-,TRBJ1-4,TRBD1,TRBV4-1,CASSLSPGQGSEKLFF,TGCGCCAGCAGCTTATCCCCGGGACAGGGAAGTGAAAAACTGTTTTTT
-,TRBJ1-2,TRBD1,TRBV6-2/TRBV6-3,CASSKTGGRTNYGYTF,TGTGCCAGCAGTAAAACAGGGGGCCGGACTAACTATGGCTACACCTTC
few,TRBJ1-5,-,TRBV6-5,CATRWGVSNQPQHF,TGTGCCACCAGATGGGGGGTGAGCAATCAGCCCCAGCATTTT
-,TRBJ2-1,-,TRBV19,CASSVGGSYNEQFF,TGTGCCAGTAGTGTGGGGGGTTCCTACAATGAGCAGTTCTTC
-,TRBJ2-1,TRBD2,TRBV7-2,CASSAGASSSYNEQFF,TGTGCCAGCAGCGCGGGAGCTTCGAGCTCCTACAATGAGCAGTTCTTC
-,TRBJ2-7,-,TRBV5-1,CASSLAASGPYEQYF,TGCGCCAGCAGCTTGGCAGCCAGCGGCCCCTACGAGCAGTACTTC
-,TRBJ1-5,TRBD1,TRBV4-2,CASSQVVSGQGARWPQHF,TGTGCCAGCAGCCAAGTCGTATCGGGACAGGGGGCACGATGGCCCCAGCATTTT
few,TRBJ2-3,-,TRBV6-4,CASSPAAGTDTQYF,TGTGCCAGCAGTCCCGCGGCGGGCACAGATACGCAGTATTTT
-,TRBJ1-2,-,TRBV28,CASSSRVRGNGYTF,TGTGCCAGCAGCTCCCGTGTCAGGGGAAATGGCTACACCTTC
-,TRBJ2-3,TRBD2,TRBV9,CASSGSSGGEITDTQYF,TGTGCCAGCAGCGGTTCTAGCGGGGGGGAAATCACAGATACGCAGTATTTT
-,TRBJ2-2,TRBD2,TRBV14,CASRGLAGNTGELFF,TGTGCCAGCAGGGGACTAGCGGGGAACACCGGGGAGCTGTTTTTT
-,TRBJ1-3,TRBD1,TRBV5-1,CASSWLTGGPGNTIYF,TGCGCCAGCAGCTGGCTGACAGGGGGCCCTGGAAACACCATATATTTT
once,TRBJ1-1,-,TRBV29-1,CSVETGNTEAFF,TGCAGCGTTGAAACTGGGAACACTGAAGCTTTCTTT
-,TRBJ2-7,TRBD1,TRBV29-1,CSAQGQYYEQYF,TGCAGCGCCCAGGGACAGTACTACGAGCAGTACTTC
-,TRBJ1-1,-,TRBV6-5,CASSYSLDRTEAFF,TGTGCCAGCAGTTACTCTTTAGACAGGACTGAAGCTTTCTTT
-,TRBJ2-3,TRBD1,TRBV27,CASSHGQGEADTQYF,TGTGCCAGCAGTCACGGACAGGGGGAGGCAGATACGCAGTATTTT
few,TRBJ2-7,TRBD2,TRBV19,CASSIGLSGTVAYEQYF,TGTGCCAGTAGTATAGGGCTAAGCGGGACCGTAGCCTACGAGCAGTACTTC
-,TRBJ2-2,TRBD1,TRBV5-1,CASSRSGTGNTGELFF,TGCGCCAGCAGCCGATCCGGGACAGGGAACACCGGGGAGCTGTTTTTT
-,TRBJ1-6,-,TRBV7-8,CASSLAPGSPLHF,TGTGCCAGCAGCTTAGCCCCGGGGTCACCCCTCCACTTT
-,TRBJ1-6,-,TRBV11-2,CASSSGKAGITYNSPLHF,TGTGCCAGCAGCTCCGGAAAAGCAGGGATTACCTATAATTCACCCCTCCACTTT